The entry that follows covers one T cell receptor (beta chain) sequence. The antigen remains undetermined. CDR1 is MGHRA and CDR2 is YSYEKL in the germline V gene. Trimming at V came to 1 base and at J to 2 bases, leaving 4 bases not matched to a gene. There are 17 residues in the CDR3. The data originate from a study of memory CD4+ T cells and cytomegalovirus serostatus. Single viable CD3+CD4+CD8-CD45RO+ cells were sorted as the memory CD4+ T cells. Notes on the study in general: Each of approximately 69 CMV-associated TCRbeta sequences occurred in one to five individuals. Repertoires predicted CMV serostatus with median bootstrapped AUC of approximately 0.94.

Here immunoSEQ multiplex PCR was the method, and the copy in TCRdb shows in-frame clones only, minus some. The sample carries about 56,000 clones, roughly 87% recorded once. The sequence derives from an adult in good health and CMV-seronegative. V usage is TRBV4-1 and J usage is TRBJ2-6; 8 nucleotides line up with TRBD1. Sequenced: memory CD4+ T cells from blood. CDR3 nucleotides: TGCGCCAGCAGCCAAGCAGGGGGCGCCCCTGGGGCCAACGTCCTGACTTTC. As protein: CASSQAGGAPGANVLTF.